One T cell receptor (beta chain) is described in this entry. Its antigen is currently unknown. MiXCR was run by TCRdb on the reads, yielding one entry per CDR3 protein. The profile covers 830,000 or so distinct CDR3 sequences, with roughly 33% appearing a single time and approximately 13% taken by the ten largest. This record comes from a study of T cell repertoires in cytomegalovirus infection. This sequence was found in a human donor in good health (CMV status not recorded). Some clones in this sample may be carry-over from other donors' samples. This specimen was cultured CD8+ T cells from PBMCs, taken from culture after CMV antigen stimulation.

The chain's CDR3 is CASSFPTGGSYNEQFF. The CDR3 DNA follows: TGTGCCAGCAGCTTCCCGACAGGGGGCTCCTACAATGAGCAGTTCTTC. The genes are TRBV5-8 and TRBJ2-1, with 9 bases matching TRBD1. Germline assignment: CDR1 SGHTS and CDR2 YDEGEE. V gave up 2 bases and J gave up 0 bases; unmatched junction bases: 3. The CDR3 is made up of 16 amino acids. Combining the CDR3 with reference TRBV5-8 and TRBJ2-1 gives the whole variable domain EAGVTQSPTHLIKTRGQQATLRCSPISGHTSVYWYQQALGLGLQFLLWYDEGEERNRGNFPPRFSGRQFPNYSSELNVNALELEDSALYLCASSFPTGGSYNEQFFGPGTRLTVL.